The clone carrying this T cell receptor (beta chain) was observed a few times. Its specificity is not known. This sample was included in a study of vaccination effects on CD4 cells after COVID-19. Study context: Samples came from a couple of convalescent patients 16 days and one week before vaccination. With approximately 11 ug/ml peptides and roughly 11 IU/ml IL-2, some 2 million PBMC per well were cultured.

The culture ran for under eleven days, and then CD4+ T cells were isolated. Generated by immunoSEQ multiplex PCR, the TCRdb table keeps only in-frame clones and is missing some. The sample lists approximately 47,000 clones, roughly three quarters occurring once. The CDR3 runs 15 residues. With 4 bases removed from V and 5 bases from J, the gap between germline ends came to 17 bases. Germline V gene data show CDR1 as SGHTA and CDR2 as FQGNSA. This sequence originates from a human donor who had a prior SARS-CoV-2 infection. This chain joins TRBV7-2 and TRBJ2-5, with D possibly matching TRBD2 (6 bases). This specimen was CD4+ T cells from PBMCs cultured without peptide, taken before COVID-19 vaccination. The CDR3 sequence is CASSYNGGGGETQYF. In nucleotides, the CDR3 is TGTGCCAGCAGCTACAACGGAGGCGGAGGGGAGACCCAGTACTTC.